This T cell receptor beta chain comes out of a study of T-cell reconstitution after alpha-beta-depleted transplantation in children. During its preparation, the TCRbeta library received unique molecular identifiers. TCRdb analysed the PCR reads with MiXCR anew, one entry per CDR3 protein. The sample contains 360,000 or so distinct CDR3 sequences, roughly 22% of which appear only once. The germline gives CDR1 SGHVS, CDR2 FNYEAQ. This CDR3 region has 14 residues. The J segment lost 6 bases and the V segment lost 4 bases, leaving 3 bases of the junction unmatched. Here the sequenced sample was PBMCs from the stem cell graft donor, taken from the stem cell graft. J is TRBJ1-4 and V is TRBV7-6; 9 bases align to TRBD1. This clonotype was obtained from a human donor who donated a stem cell graft to a child with acute myeloid leukemia. Here the CDR3 reads CASSWGDRDEKLFF. As DNA, the CDR3 is TGTGCCAGCAGCTGGGGGGACAGGGATGAAAAACTGTTTTTT. Full variable domain (rest looked up from reference TRBV7-6 and TRBJ1-4): GAGVSQSPRYKVTKRGQDVALRCDPISGHVSLYWYRQALGQGPEFLTYFNYEAQQDKSGLPNDRFSAERPEGSISTLTIQRTEQRDSAMYRCASSWGDRDEKLFFGSGTQLSVL.